These 22 T cell receptor beta chains were all obtained from the same sample, sequenced in a study of T-cell memory formation after mild COVID-19. One entry per CDR3 protein, called by TCRdb with MiXCR from the 5' RACE reads. Here the sample spans some 350,000 distinct CDR3 sequences, over 10% being singletons. The sequencing input was PBMCs or a T cell subset sorted from them (not recorded which). The source is a young man who had mild COVID-19 (a few samples of this study predate the infection). Cell type and time point are not known.

In its sample, this clonotype was seen once. CDR3 sequence reads: CASRGWGQGDNEQFF. As DNA, the CDR3 is TGTGCCAGCCGAGGGTGGGGACAGGGAGACAATGAGCAGTTCTTC. The chain joins TRBV6-5 to TRBJ2-1, with 9 bases that match TRBD1. Unmatched junction bases numbered 10, after V lost 8 bases and J lost 5 bases. The CDR3 totals 15 residues. Per the germline V gene, CDR1 is MNHEY and CDR2 is SVGAGI.

CDR3 amino acids: CSASLPQGVNTQYF. In DNA, the CDR3 is TGCAGTGCTTCCCTCCCCCAGGGGGTGAATACGCAGTATTTT. The chain combines TRBV20-1 with TRBJ2-3; 7 nucleotides line up with TRBD1. The V segment lost 5 bases and the J segment 7 bases; nucleotides outside the gene matches: 12. Germline V gene lookup returns CDR1 DFQATT and CDR2 SNEGSKA (reference sequence). This CDR3 is 14 amino acids long.

Points on this clonotype: The junction shows a germline mismatch at one end, possibly a read error. The gene calls are TRBV7-2 and TRBJ1-5, with a tentative D call TRBD1 (5 bases). CDR3 length equals 13 residues. Germline CDR1 SGHTA, CDR2 FQGNSA. As DNA, the CDR3 is TGTGACAGCAGCTCCGACAGAAGCCAGCCCCAGCATTTT. As protein: CDSSSDRSQPQHF.

Notes on this clonotype: Because the CDR3 is missing its conserved closing phenylalanine or tryptophan, this is likely a read error. This chain uses TRBV20-1 with TRBJ1-1, with a tentative D call TRBD1 (5 bases). The CDR3 length is 14 residues. V gave up 0 bases and J gave up 0 bases, with 8 bases separating them. CDR1 is DFQATT and CDR2 is SNEGSKA in the germline V gene (reference sequence). The CDR3 sequence: CSARDRVVNTEAFY. CDR3 nucleotides: TGCAGTGCTAGAGACAGGGTGGTGAACACTGAAGCTTTCTAT.

This clonotype was observed a handful of times. The chain couples TRBV10-3 to TRBJ2-2; TRBD1 agrees at 7 bases. The junction had 11 bases not matched to a gene; V was cut back by 10 bases and J by 6 bases. CDR3 length equals 14 residues. Germline assignment: CDR1 ENHRY and CDR2 SYGVKD. CDR3 sequence (DNA): TGTGCCACCGGAGACAGGGAAGATGCCGGGGAGCTGTTTTTT. The encoded protein is CATGDREDAGELFF.

The chain employs TRBV5-5 and TRBJ2-3; D is possibly TRBD2 (6 bases). The CDR3 is 15 residues long. Germline V CDR1 and CDR2: SGHKS, YYEKEE (reference sequence). V was cut by 4 bases and J by 2 bases, with 14 bases left in between. CDR3 sequence reads: CASSPWGETTDTQYF. CDR3 nucleotide sequence: TGTGCCAGCAGCCCGTGGGGGGAGACCACAGATACGCAGTATTTT.

This clonotype was found many times. The V and J genes are TRBV20-1 and TRBJ2-2; D is unclear. Per the germline V gene, CDR1 is DFQATT and CDR2 is SNEGSKA (reference sequence). The CDR3 contains 14 residues. Deletions cut 2 bases from V and 5 bases from J, with 12 bases between. Here the CDR3 reads CSARTTLGTGELFF. The CDR3 DNA reads as TGCAGTGCTAGAACTACGCTAGGGACCGGGGAGCTGTTTTTT.

This clonotype has ten or more counts. The V call is TRBV7-2, the J call TRBJ1-2; D gene ambiguous. The CDR3 is 15 amino acids. V was pared by 3 bases and J by 4 bases, with 15 bases between. Germline V gene data show CDR1 as SGHTA and CDR2 as FQGNSA. The CDR3 spells CASSLQVTSLYGYTF. DNA for the CDR3: TGTGCCAGCAGCTTGCAGGTGACTTCTCTCTATGGCTACACCTTC.

This chain joins TRBV18 and TRBJ2-1, with 9 bases matching TRBD2. The V gene's germline CDR1 is KGHSH and CDR2 LQKENI. The CDR3 length is 14 residues. After removal of 2 bases from V and 4 bases from J, the junction contained 0 bases not matched to a gene. The DNA of the CDR3 is TGTGCCAGCTCACCAACTAGCGGGTACAATGAGCAGTTCTTC. Its protein product is CASSPTSGYNEQFF.

The chain joins TRBV7-2 to TRBJ1-2; D may be TRBD1 (5 bases). This CDR3 is 15 amino acids long. Trimming removed 7 bases at V and 5 bases at J, with 20 bases between. Per germline, CDR1 SGHTA and CDR2 FQGNSA. DNA of the CDR3: TGTGCCAGCACGCCATCCCCCGGGGCGATATATGGCTACACCTTC. Translated, it gives CASTPSPGAIYGYTF.

V is TRBV4-2 and J is TRBJ1-4, with D possibly matching TRBD1 (6 bases). Germline CDR1 is LGHNA and CDR2 is YNFKEQ. This CDR3 is built from 17 residues. The V and J ends lost 4 bases and 6 bases respectively, with 21 bases between them. The chain's CDR3 is CASSPPPRGAADEKLFF. The CDR3 region has the DNA TGTGCCAGCAGCCCACCTCCCCGGGGGGCGGCAGATGAAAAACTGTTTTTT.

This clonotype occurred a few times. A read error may produce the germline difference seen at one junction end. The CDR3, as DNA: TGTGCCAGCAGCCCAATAGGGGGGGACTTTGCCGACTTTCTCTTT. Residues: CASSPIGGDFADFLF. The chain links TRBV7-3 to TRBJ1-1; TRBD1 is a possible D gene (6 bases). Germline V gene lookup returns CDR1 SGHTA and CDR2 FQGTGA. This CDR3 is built from 15 residues. Using reference TRBV7-3 and TRBJ1-1 for the parts outside the CDR3, the full variable domain is GAGVSQTPSNKVTEKGKYVELRCDPISGHTALYWYRQSLGQGPEFLIYFQGTGAADDSGLPNDRFFAVRPEGSVSTLKIQRTERGDSAVYLCASSPIGGDFADFLFGQGTRLTVV.

The chain is built from TRBV6-5 and TRBJ1-2, with no clear D. This CDR3 region has 17 residues. Trimming left V 0 bases short and J 5 bases short, with 19 bases between. Looked up from germline, CDR1 is MNHEY and CDR2 is SVGAGI. CDR3 sequence (DNA): TGTGCCAGCAGTTACTCGATTCTGGGTGTACGACCATATGGCTACACCTTC. Protein sequence: CASSYSILGVRPYGYTF.

This clonotype has more than one count but fewer than ten. The chain links TRBV6-5 to TRBJ2-7; D might be TRBD1 (6 bases). The V end was cut by 6 bases, the J end by 3 bases, with 18 bases between. Looked up from germline, CDR1 is MNHEY and CDR2 is SVGAGI. The CDR3 loop spans 15 amino acids. DNA of the CDR3: TGTGCCAGCAGCGTTACGGGGACAAACTACTACGAGCAGTACTTC. It codes for CASSVTGTNYYEQYF.

The chain employs TRBV11-2 and TRBJ2-7; D is perhaps TRBD1 or TRBD2 (6 bases each). The CDR3 runs 14 residues. V lost 5 bases and J 7 bases, leaving 18 bases between the germline ends. Germline CDR1 and CDR2: SGHAT and FQNNGV. For the CDR3, the DNA is TGTGCCAGCAGCGCCTCCGTTAGGGGGGAAGAGCAGTACTTC. As protein: CASSASVRGEEQYF.

This clonotype was observed at least ten times. The V gene is TRBV14, the J gene TRBJ2-5; 12 nucleotides match TRBD1. The CDR3 is 16 amino acids. Germline assignment: CDR1 SGHDN and CDR2 FVKESK. Trimming removed 3 bases from V and 0 bases from J; junction bases left unmatched: 2. CDR3 protein: CASSQGTGGYQETQYF. CDR3 bases: TGTGCCAGCAGCCAGGGGACAGGGGGCTACCAAGAGACCCAGTACTTC.

This chain uses TRBV18 with TRBJ2-7; 9 bases line up with TRBD1. The V gene's germline CDR1 is KGHSH and CDR2 LQKENI. The CDR3 is 16 amino acids. The junction had 10 bases not matched to a gene; V was cut back by 3 bases and J by 4 bases. The CDR3 loop reads CASSPFLGTGQYEQYF. The CDR3 coding sequence is TGTGCCAGCTCACCCTTTTTGGGGACAGGGCAGTACGAGCAGTACTTC.

V is TRBV5-6 and J is TRBJ2-3, with D possibly being TRBD2 (7 bases). The CDR3 length is 16 residues. The V gene lost 1 base and the J gene lost 4 bases, with 16 bases spanning the gap. Germline lookup yields CDR1 SGHDT and CDR2 YYEEEE. CDR3 DNA sequence: TGTGCCAGCAGCTTGTTTTCGGGGGGCCACCCAGATACGCAGTATTTT. Protein sequence: CASSLFSGGHPDTQYF. The full variable domain, completed using reference TRBV5-6 and TRBJ2-3, is DAGVTQSPTHLIKTRGQQVTLRCSPKSGHDTVSWYQQALGQGPQFIFQYYEEEERQRGNFPDRFSGHQFPNYSSELNVNALLLGDSALYLCASSLFSGGHPDTQYFGPGTRLTVL.

Only a few counts were recorded for this clonotype. The chain carries TRBV12-3 or TRBV12-4 and TRBJ2-6; D gene uncertain. V lost 8 bases and J 1 base, leaving 6 bases between the germline ends. This CDR3 is built from 13 residues. The CDR3 DNA follows: TGTGCCAGCCAGGTGTCTGGGGCCAACGTCCTGACTTTC. It encodes CASQVSGANVLTF.

The genes are TRBV7-2 and TRBJ2-3, with D hard to call. The CDR3 covers 12 residues. Germline CDR1 and CDR2: SGHTA and FQGNSA. Deletions cut 1 base from V and 12 bases from J, with 11 bases between. The CDR3 region has the DNA TGTGCCAGCAGCTTAGACTGGGGTGGTCAGTATTTT. Encoded protein: CASSLDWGGQYF.

Only a few counts were recorded for this clonotype. J is TRBJ1-4 and V is TRBV20-1; perhaps TRBD1 as D (6 bases). Trimming cost V 1 base and J 7 bases, with 13 bases left between them. The CDR3 consists of 14 residues. CDR1 is DFQATT, CDR2 SNEGSKA, per germline (reference sequence). The CDR3 sequence: CSARVVQGGEKLFF. CDR3 nucleotides: TGCAGTGCTAGAGTAGTACAGGGTGGTGAAAAACTGTTTTTT.

The sample holds many counts of this clonotype. CDR3 region: CASIFRNTIYF. Written as DNA, the CDR3 is TGTGCCAGCATTTTTCGAAACACCATATATTTT. The chain recombines TRBV28 with TRBJ1-3; unclear D gene. This CDR3 contains 11 residues. Trimming removed 7 bases from V and 5 bases from J, with 6 bases in between. CDR1 and CDR2 from the germline V gene are MDHEN and SYDVKM.